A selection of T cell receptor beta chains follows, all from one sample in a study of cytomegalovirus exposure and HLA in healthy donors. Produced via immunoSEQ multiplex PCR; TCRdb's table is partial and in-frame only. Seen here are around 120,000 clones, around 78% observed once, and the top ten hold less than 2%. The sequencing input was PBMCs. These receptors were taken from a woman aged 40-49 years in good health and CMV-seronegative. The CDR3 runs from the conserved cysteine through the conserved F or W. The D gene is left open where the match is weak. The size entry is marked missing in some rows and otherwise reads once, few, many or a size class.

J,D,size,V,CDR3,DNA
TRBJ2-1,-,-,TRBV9,CASSGAGAVNEQFF,TGTGCCAGCAGCGGGGCAGGGGCGGTCAATGAGCAGTTCTTC
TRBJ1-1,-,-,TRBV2,CASSEQNTEAFF,TGTGCCAGCAGTGAACAGAACACTGAAGCTTTCTTT
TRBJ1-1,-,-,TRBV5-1,CASSLNRETEAFF,TGCGCCAGCAGCCTCAACAGGGAAACTGAAGCTTTCTTT
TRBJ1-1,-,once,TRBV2,CASSGRGGKNTEAFF,TGTGCCAGCAGTGGGAGGGGGGGAAAGAACACTGAAGCTTTCTTT
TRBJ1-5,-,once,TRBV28,CASSSRPPGLGQPQHF,TGTGCCAGCAGTTCACGCCCTCCAGGGTTAGGTCAGCCCCAGCATTTT
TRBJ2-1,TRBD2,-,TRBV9,CASSAAPLAGVGNEQFF,TGTGCCAGCAGCGCCGCCCCACTAGCGGGGGTTGGGAATGAGCAGTTCTTC
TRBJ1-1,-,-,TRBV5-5,CASCSQGDTEAFF,TGTGCCAGCTGCTCACAAGGGGACACTGAAGCTTTCTTT
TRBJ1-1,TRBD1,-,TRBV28,CASSFRGRENTEAFF,TGTGCCAGCAGTTTCAGGGGGCGAGAGAACACTGAAGCTTTCTTT
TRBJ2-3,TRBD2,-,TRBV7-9,CASRDSGLAGVTDTQYF,TGTGCCAGCCGAGACAGCGGACTAGCGGGGGTCACAGATACGCAGTATTTT
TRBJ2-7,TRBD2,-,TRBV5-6,CASSPGWGGSYEQYF,TGTGCCAGCAGCCCGGGGTGGGGGGGAAGCTACGAGCAGTACTTC
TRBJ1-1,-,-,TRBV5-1,CASAIGGTEAFF,TGCGCCAGCGCGATAGGGGGCACTGAAGCTTTCTTT
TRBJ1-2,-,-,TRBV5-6,CASSIGQSAYGYTF,TGTGCCAGCAGCATTGGACAGTCTGCCTATGGCTACACCTTC
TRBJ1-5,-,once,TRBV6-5,CASSYGATNQPQHF,TGTGCCAGCAGTTACGGGGCGACAAATCAGCCCCAGCATTTT
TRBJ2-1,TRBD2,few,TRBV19,CASSRIAGANGEQFF,TGTGCCAGTAGTAGAATAGCGGGAGCCAATGGTGAGCAGTTCTTC
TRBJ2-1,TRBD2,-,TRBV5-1,CASSLGLAGYNEQFF,TGCGCCAGCAGCTTGGGGCTAGCGGGATACAATGAGCAGTTCTTC
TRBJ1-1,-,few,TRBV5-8,CASSFRWAAEAFF,TGTGCCAGCAGCTTTCGATGGGCCGCTGAAGCTTTCTTT